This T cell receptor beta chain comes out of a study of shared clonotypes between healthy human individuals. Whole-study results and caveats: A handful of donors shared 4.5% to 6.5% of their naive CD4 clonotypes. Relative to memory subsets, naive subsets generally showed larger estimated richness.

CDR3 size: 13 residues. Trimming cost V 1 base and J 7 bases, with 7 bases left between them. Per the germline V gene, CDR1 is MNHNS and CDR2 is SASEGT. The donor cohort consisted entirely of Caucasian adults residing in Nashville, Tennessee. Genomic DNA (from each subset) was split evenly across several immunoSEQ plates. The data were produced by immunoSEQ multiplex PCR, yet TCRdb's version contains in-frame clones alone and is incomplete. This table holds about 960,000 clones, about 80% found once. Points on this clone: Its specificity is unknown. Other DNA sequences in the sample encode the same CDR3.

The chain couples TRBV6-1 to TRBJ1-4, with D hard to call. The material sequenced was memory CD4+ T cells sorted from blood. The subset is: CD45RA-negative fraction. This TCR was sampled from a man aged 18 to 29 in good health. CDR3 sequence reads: CASSEVRGEKLFF. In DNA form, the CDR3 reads TGTGCCAGCAGTGAAGTTCGGGGTGAAAAACTGTTTTTT.